These 18 T cell receptor beta chains were all obtained from the same sample, sequenced in a study of type 1 regulatory T cells. TCRdb analysed the reads with MiXCR anew, one entry per CDR3 protein. The data show around 88,000 distinct CDR3 sequences, 31% seen once. Input material: CD4+ T cells, either the whole sample or a sorted fraction (not recorded which). Every receptor here comes from a human donor in good health.

The chain combines TRBV5-4 with TRBJ2-2; D might be TRBD1 or TRBD2, each matching 5 bases. The CDR3 extends over 15 amino acids. CDR1 and CDR2 (germline): SGHNT, YYREEE (reference sequence). The V gene lost 3 bases and the J gene lost 4 bases, with 13 bases spanning the gap. The CDR3 DNA sequence: TGTGCCAGCAGCTCCTGGGGGATTCCCACCGGGGAGCTGTTTTTT. It codes for CASSSWGIPTGELFF.

This clonotype was counted only a few times. This chain joins TRBV28 and TRBJ1-2; possibly TRBD1 for D (5 bases). From germline, CDR1 is MDHEN and CDR2 SYDVKM. The CDR3 extends over 14 amino acids. Trimming left V 1 base short and J 6 bases short, with 12 bases between. CDR3 bases: TGTGCCAGCAGTTTATTACCAGGGACCGATGGCTACACCTTC. As protein: CASSLLPGTDGYTF.

This clonotype was detected a few times. The CDR3 here is CASMVRGTDTQYF. The CDR3 coding sequence is TGTGCCAGTATGGTACGTGGCACAGATACGCAGTATTTT. The chain is built from TRBV19 and TRBJ2-3; no clear D. The germline CDR1 and CDR2 sequences are LNHDA and SQIVND (reference sequence). This CDR3 spans 13 amino acids. Trimming took off 7 bases at V and 1 base at J, with 9 bases between the two ends.

To note about this clonotype: One junction end disagrees with the germline gene, perhaps due to a read error. This sequence joins TRBV3-1 and TRBJ2-7; D could derive from TRBD1 or TRBD2 (6 bases each). Germline V gives CDR1 LGHDT, CDR2 YNNKEL (reference sequence). The CDR3 has 14 residues. CDR3 sequence reads: CARSRDLGAGEQYF. In DNA, the CDR3 is TGTGCCCGCAGCCGGGATCTGGGGGCGGGGGAGCAGTACTTC.

V is TRBV12-3 or TRBV12-4 and J is TRBJ2-5, with 9 bases fitting TRBD1. This CDR3 is 13 amino acids long. The V gene end was trimmed by 8 bases and the J gene end by 5 bases; junction bases not matched to a gene: 6. CDR3 region: CASDRGFGETQYF. As DNA, the CDR3 is TGTGCCAGCGACAGGGGGTTTGGGGAGACCCAGTACTTC.

The V and J genes are TRBV18 and TRBJ1-2; a possible D gene is TRBD1 (5 bases). The CDR3 has 13 residues. Germline values: CDR1 KGHSH, CDR2 LQKENI. V was shortened by 5 bases and J by 4 bases, with 11 bases between the two germline ends. CDR3 sequence (DNA): TGTGCCAGCTCAGCGGGACTGGGCTATGGCTACACCTTC. As protein: CASSAGLGYGYTF.

This clonotype was counted a few times. The gene calls are TRBV24-1 and TRBJ2-7, with 8 bases identical to TRBD1. Germline loops: CDR1 KGHDR, CDR2 SFDVKD. CDR3 length: 15 residues. Losses at the gene ends were 3 bases for V and 0 bases for J; bases not matched to a gene: 3. This chain's CDR3 is CATSDDTGGSYEQYF. The CDR3 region has the DNA TGTGCCACCAGTGATGATACAGGGGGCTCCTACGAGCAGTACTTC.

This chain connects TRBV6-2 or TRBV6-3 to TRBJ2-7; D ambiguous. The germline V gene has CDR1 MNHEY and CDR2 SVGEGT. V was trimmed by 4 bases and J by 1 base, leaving 5 bases between them. The CDR3 consists of 12 residues. CDR3 sequence (DNA): TGTGCCAGCAGTTTTAGTTCCTACGAGCAGTACTTC. Its protein product is CASSFSSYEQYF.

The chain employs TRBV20-1 and TRBJ2-1; tentatively, D is TRBD2 (7 bases). Germline V CDR1 and CDR2: DFQATT, SNEGSKA (reference sequence). V was pared by 4 bases and J by 7 bases, with 17 bases between. There are 14 residues in the CDR3. Here the CDR3 reads CSAMGGGRWNEQFF. For the CDR3, the DNA is TGCAGTGCTATGGGGGGGGGGCGCTGGAATGAGCAGTTCTTC.

Regarding this clonotype: A read error may produce the germline difference seen at one junction end. The V and J genes are TRBV5-6 and TRBJ2-7, with a weak D call TRBD1 (6 bases). The CDR3 consists of 13 residues. Germline CDR1 and CDR2: SGHDT and YYEEEE. In DNA form, the CDR3 reads TGTTCCAGCAGCTTGCAGGGGCTGGACGAGCAGTACTTC. It specifies CSSSLQGLDEQYF.

This clonotype was observed a handful of times. V gene TRBV20-1 combines with J gene TRBJ2-7; D is ambiguous. The germline V and J ends were trimmed by 5 bases and 1 base, with 9 bases remaining between them. The CDR3 runs 12 residues. Germline V lookup: CDR1 DFQATT, CDR2 SNEGSKA (reference sequence). CDR3 sequence reads: CSAHRSSYEQYF. The CDR3 bases are TGCAGTGCTCACCGGAGTTCCTACGAGCAGTACTTC.

A few counts support this clonotype. The CDR3 here is CSARYGNSYNEQFF. CDR3 sequence (DNA): TGCAGTGCTAGATACGGGAATTCCTACAATGAGCAGTTCTTC. The chain is built from TRBV20-1 and TRBJ2-1, with D tentatively TRBD2 (5 bases). The V gene lost 2 bases and the J gene lost 1 base, with 9 bases spanning the gap. This CDR3 is built from 14 residues. Per germline, CDR1 DFQATT and CDR2 SNEGSKA (reference sequence).

This rearrangement joins TRBV7-2 to TRBJ2-7; 8 bases are a match to TRBD1. The CDR3 loop spans 14 amino acids. The trim removed 0 bases at V and 6 bases at J, leaving 4 bases unmatched. Per germline, CDR1 SGHTA and CDR2 FQGNSA. As DNA, the CDR3 is TGTGCCAGCAGCTTAGCCCCGACAGGGGTCGAGCAGTACTTC. It is translated as CASSLAPTGVEQYF.

The rearrangement links TRBV7-9 to TRBJ2-5; 9 bases map to TRBD1. The CDR3 sequence is 14 residues long. Trimming removed 4 bases from V and 6 bases from J; junction bases left unmatched: 6. In germline, CDR1 is SEHNR, CDR2 FQNEAQ (reference sequence). The CDR3 spells CASSSSGTGKTQYF. The CDR3, as DNA: TGTGCCAGCAGCTCCTCCGGGACAGGGAAGACCCAGTACTTC.

The rearrangement links TRBV24-1 to TRBJ1-2; D is perhaps TRBD1 (6 bases). V was cut by 5 bases and J by 4 bases, with 19 bases left in between. In germline, CDR1 is KGHDR, CDR2 SFDVKD. This CDR3 contains 16 residues. The DNA of the CDR3 is TGTGCCACCAGTGTCCCGCAGCCTTCAGGGGTCTATGGCTACACCTTC. Translating it yields CATSVPQPSGVYGYTF.

The V and J genes are TRBV18 and TRBJ2-5; the D gene is possibly TRBD1 (5 bases). The length of the CDR3 is 14 residues. Germline CDR1 KGHSH, CDR2 LQKENI. Deletions cut 0 bases from V and 4 bases from J, with 9 bases between. In DNA, the CDR3 is TGTGCCAGCTCACCACCGGGGCGCGCAGAGACCCAGTACTTC. Its protein is CASSPPGRAETQYF.

This clonotype was counted ten times or more. V usage is TRBV20-1 and J usage is TRBJ1-5; D is ambiguous. This CDR3 is built from 13 residues. V lost 6 bases, J lost 1 base, and 10 bases lay in between. CDR1 is DFQATT, CDR2 SNEGSKA, per germline (reference sequence). CDR3 amino acids: CSATGPSNQPQHF. The DNA for the CDR3 is TGCAGTGCGACTGGACCGAGCAATCAGCCCCAGCATTTT.

This clonotype was detected many times. V gene TRBV7-9 combines with J gene TRBJ2-1; 8 bases map to TRBD2. The ends lost 3 bases at V and 3 bases at J; junction bases unmatched: 7. Germline CDR1 and CDR2: SEHNR and FQNEAQ (reference sequence). This CDR3 is 16 amino acids long. CDR3 protein: CASSLSLREGYNEQFF. DNA of the CDR3: TGTGCCAGCAGCTTGTCTCTACGGGAGGGCTACAATGAGCAGTTCTTC. Based on the CDR3 plus reference TRBV7-9 and TRBJ2-1, the full variable domain is DTGVSQNPRHKITKRGQNVTFRCDPISEHNRLYWYRQTLGQGPEFLTYFQNEAQLEKSRLLSDRFSAERPKGSFSTLEIQRTEQGDSAMYLCASSLSLREGYNEQFFGPGTRLTVL.